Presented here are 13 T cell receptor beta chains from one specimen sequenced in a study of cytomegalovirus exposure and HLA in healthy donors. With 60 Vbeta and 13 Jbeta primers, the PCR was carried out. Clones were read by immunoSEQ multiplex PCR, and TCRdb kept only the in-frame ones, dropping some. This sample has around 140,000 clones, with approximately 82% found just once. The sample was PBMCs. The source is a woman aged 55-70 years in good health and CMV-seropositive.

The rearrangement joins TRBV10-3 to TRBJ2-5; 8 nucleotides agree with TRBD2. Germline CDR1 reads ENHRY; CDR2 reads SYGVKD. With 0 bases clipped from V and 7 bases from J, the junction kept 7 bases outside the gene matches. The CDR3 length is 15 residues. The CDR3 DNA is TGTGCCATCAGTGAGTCTAGCGGGATGAGAGGGACCCAGTACTTC. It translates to CAISESSGMRGTQYF.

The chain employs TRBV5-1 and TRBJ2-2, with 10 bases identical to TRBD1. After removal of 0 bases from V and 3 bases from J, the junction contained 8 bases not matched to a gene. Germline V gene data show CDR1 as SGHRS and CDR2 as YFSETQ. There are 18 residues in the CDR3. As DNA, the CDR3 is TGCGCCAGCAGCTTGGCCGATCAGACAGGGGGCGACACCGGGGAGCTGTTTTTT. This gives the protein CASSLADQTGGDTGELFF.

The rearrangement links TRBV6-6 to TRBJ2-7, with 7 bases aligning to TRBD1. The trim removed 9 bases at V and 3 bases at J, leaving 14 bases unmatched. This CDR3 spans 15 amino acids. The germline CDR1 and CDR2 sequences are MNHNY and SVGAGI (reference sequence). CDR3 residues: CASKREGQANYEQYF. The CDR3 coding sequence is TGTGCCAGTAAAAGAGAAGGACAGGCGAACTACGAGCAGTACTTC.

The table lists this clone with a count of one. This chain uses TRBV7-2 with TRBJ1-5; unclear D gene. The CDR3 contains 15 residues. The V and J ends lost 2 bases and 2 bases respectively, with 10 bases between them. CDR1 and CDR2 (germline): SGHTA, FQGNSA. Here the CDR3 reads CASSLNSGGNQPQHF. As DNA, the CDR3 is TGTGCCAGCAGCTTAAACAGCGGGGGCAATCAGCCCCAGCATTTT.

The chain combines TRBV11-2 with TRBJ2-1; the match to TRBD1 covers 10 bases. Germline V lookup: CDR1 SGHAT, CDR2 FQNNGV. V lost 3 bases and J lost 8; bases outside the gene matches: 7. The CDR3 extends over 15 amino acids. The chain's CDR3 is CASSLGQGPPDEQFF. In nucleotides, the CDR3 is TGTGCCAGCAGCTTGGGACAGGGGCCACCCGATGAGCAGTTCTTC.

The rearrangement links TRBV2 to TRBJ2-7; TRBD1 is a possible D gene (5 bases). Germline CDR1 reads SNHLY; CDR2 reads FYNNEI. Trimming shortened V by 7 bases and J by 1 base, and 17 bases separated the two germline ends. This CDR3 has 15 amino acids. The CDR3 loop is CASTGTRQNSYEQYF. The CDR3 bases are TGTGCCAGCACCGGTACCAGACAGAATTCCTACGAGCAGTACTTC.

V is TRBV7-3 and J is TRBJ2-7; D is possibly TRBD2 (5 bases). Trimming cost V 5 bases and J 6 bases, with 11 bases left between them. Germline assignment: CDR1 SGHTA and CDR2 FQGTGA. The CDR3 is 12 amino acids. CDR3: CASSQYAGEQYF. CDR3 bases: TGTGCCAGCAGCCAGTACGCGGGCGAGCAGTACTTC. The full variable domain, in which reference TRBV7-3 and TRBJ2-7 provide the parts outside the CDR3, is GAGVSQTPSNKVTEKGKYVELRCDPISGHTALYWYRQSLGQGPEFLIYFQGTGAADDSGLPNDRFFAVRPEGSVSTLKIQRTERGDSAVYLCASSQYAGEQYFGPGTRLTVT.

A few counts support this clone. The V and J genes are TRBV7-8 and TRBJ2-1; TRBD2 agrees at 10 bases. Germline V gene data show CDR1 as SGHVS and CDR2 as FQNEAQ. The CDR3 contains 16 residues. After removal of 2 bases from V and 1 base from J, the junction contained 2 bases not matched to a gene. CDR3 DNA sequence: TGTGCCAGCAGCTTACTAGCGGGAGATTCCTACAATGAGCAGTTCTTC. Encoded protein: CASSLLAGDSYNEQFF.

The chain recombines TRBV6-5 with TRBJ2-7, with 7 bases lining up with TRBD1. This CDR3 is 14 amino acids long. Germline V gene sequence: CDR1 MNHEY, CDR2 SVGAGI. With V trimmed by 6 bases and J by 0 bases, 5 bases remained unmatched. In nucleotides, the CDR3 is TGTGCCAGCAGCAGGACAGGCGACTCCTACGAGCAGTACTTC. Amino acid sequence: CASSRTGDSYEQYF.

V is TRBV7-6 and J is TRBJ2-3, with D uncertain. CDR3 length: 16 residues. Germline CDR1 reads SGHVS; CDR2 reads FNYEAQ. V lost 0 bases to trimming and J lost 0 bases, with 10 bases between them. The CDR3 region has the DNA TGTGCCAGCAGCTTAGCGCGGTTGTCTAGCACAGATACGCAGTATTTT. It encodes CASSLARLSSTDTQYF.

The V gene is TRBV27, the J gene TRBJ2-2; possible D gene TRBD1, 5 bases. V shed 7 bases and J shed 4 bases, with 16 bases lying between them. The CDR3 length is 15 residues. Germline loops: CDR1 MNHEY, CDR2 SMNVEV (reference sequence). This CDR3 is CASTFAGYGTGELFF. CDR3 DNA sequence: TGTGCCAGCACCTTTGCAGGGTATGGCACCGGGGAGCTGTTTTTT.

CDR3 nucleotide sequence: TGTGCCAGCAGCTCGAGCGGGGGCTACAATGAGCAGTTCTTC. It specifies CASSSSGGYNEQFF. This chain links TRBV7-3 with TRBJ2-1; 8 bases match TRBD2. Losses at the gene ends were 4 bases for V and 3 bases for J; bases not matched to a gene: 2. Germline V gene sequence: CDR1 SGHTA, CDR2 FQGTGA. CDR3 size: 14 residues.

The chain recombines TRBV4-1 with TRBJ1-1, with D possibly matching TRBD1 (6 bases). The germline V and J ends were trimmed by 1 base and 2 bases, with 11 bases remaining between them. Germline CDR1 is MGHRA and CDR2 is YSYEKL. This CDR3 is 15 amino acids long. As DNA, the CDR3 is TGCGCCAGCAGCCAAGTGGGGACAAAAAACACTGAAGCTTTCTTT. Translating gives CASSQVGTKNTEAFF.